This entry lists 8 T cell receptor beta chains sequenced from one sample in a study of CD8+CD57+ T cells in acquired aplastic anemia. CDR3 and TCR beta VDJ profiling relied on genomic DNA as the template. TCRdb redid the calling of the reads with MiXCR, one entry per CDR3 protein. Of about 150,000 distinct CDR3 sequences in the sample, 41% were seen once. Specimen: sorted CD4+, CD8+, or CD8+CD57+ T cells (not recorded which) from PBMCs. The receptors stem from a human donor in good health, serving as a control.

The CDR3 loop reads CSVEDRNTYGYTF. CDR3 sequence (DNA): TGCAGCGTTGAAGATCGGAACACCTATGGCTACACCTTC. The chain employs TRBV29-1 and TRBJ1-2, with D hard to call. This CDR3 spans 13 amino acids. The germline V gene has CDR1 SQVTM and CDR2 ANQGSEA. V dropped 0 bases and J dropped 4 bases, with 9 bases sitting between them.

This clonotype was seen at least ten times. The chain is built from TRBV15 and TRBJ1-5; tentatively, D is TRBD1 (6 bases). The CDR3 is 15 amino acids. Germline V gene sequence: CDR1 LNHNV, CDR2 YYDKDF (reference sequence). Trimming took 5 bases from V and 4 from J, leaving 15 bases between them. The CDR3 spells CATSARGGRNQPQHF. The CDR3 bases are TGTGCCACCAGCGCCCGCGGGGGGCGGAATCAGCCCCAGCATTTT.

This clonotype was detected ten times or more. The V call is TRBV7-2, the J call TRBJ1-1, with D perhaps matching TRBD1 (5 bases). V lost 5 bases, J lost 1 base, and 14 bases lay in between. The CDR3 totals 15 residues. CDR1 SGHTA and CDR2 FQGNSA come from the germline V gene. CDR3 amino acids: CASSPQGFWNTEAFF. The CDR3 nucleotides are TGTGCCAGCAGCCCCCAGGGTTTCTGGAACACTGAAGCTTTCTTT.

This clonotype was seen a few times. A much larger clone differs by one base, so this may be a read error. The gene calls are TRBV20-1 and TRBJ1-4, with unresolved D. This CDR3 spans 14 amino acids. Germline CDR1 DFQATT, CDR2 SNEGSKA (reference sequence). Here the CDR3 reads CGARDGSQNEKLFF. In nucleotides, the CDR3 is TGCGGTGCTAGAGATGGGTCTCAGAATGAAAAACTGTTTTTT.

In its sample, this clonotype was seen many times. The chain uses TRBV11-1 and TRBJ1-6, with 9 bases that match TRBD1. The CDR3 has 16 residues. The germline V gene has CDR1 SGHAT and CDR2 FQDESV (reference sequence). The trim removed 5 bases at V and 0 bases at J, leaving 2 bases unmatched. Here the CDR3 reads CASSMDRGSYNSPLHF. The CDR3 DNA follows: TGTGCCAGCAGCATGGACAGGGGCTCCTATAATTCACCCCTCCACTTT.

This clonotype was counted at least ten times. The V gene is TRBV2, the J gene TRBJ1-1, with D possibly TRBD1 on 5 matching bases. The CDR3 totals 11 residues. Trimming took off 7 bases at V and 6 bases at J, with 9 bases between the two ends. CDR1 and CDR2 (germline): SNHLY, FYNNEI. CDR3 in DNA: TGTGCCAGCACCTACAGGTCTGAAGCTTTCTTT. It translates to CASTYRSEAFF.

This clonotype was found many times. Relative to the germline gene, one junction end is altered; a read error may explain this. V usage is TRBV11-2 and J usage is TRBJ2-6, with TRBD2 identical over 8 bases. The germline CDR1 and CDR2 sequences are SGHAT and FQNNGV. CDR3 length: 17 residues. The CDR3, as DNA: TGTGCCAGTAGCTTATCCAGCGGGAGAGCTGGGGCCAACGTCCTGACTTTC. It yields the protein CASSLSSGRAGANVLTF.

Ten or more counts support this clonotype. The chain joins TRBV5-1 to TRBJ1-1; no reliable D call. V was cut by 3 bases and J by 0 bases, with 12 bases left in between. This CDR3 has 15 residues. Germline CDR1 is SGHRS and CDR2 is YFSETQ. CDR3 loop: CASSSAPALNTEAFF. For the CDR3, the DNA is TGCGCCAGCAGCTCCGCTCCGGCCCTGAACACTGAAGCTTTCTTT.